Each of the 27 T cell receptor beta chains below was sequenced from the same sample in a study of regulatory T cells in long-lasting Graves disease. According to the study, TCR beta libraries were built with iRepertoire HTBI primers and CDR3-region Arm-PCR. TCRdb re-called the multiplex PCR reads with MiXCR, one entry per CDR3 protein. The table records hundreds of thousands of distinct CDR3 sequences, around 20% of them present only once. Time point indicated: persistent/refractory GD, antithyroid drugs over 5 years with positive TRAb. Researchers made the TCR library from RNA that was extracted from PBMCs. The sequencing used peripheral blood mononuclear cells (PBMCs), collected when the disease was refractory, from a patient treated with antithyroid drugs. These receptors all stem from a female donor with Graves disease.

This clonotype was recorded at least ten times. The chain links TRBV28 to TRBJ1-2; tentatively, D is TRBD1 (5 bases). V lost 6 bases and J 8 bases, leaving 16 bases between the germline ends. The CDR3 covers 13 residues. The germline V gene has CDR1 MDHEN and CDR2 SYDVKM. The CDR3 spells CASRRDSDGGYTF. DNA for the CDR3: TGTGCCAGCAGGCGAGACAGCGACGGGGGCTACACCTTC.

This chain links TRBV20-1 with TRBJ2-5; D not resolved. The CDR3 has 13 residues. Germline V CDR1 and CDR2: DFQATT, SNEGSKA (reference sequence). The V and J ends lost 7 bases and 1 base respectively, with 13 bases between them. The CDR3: CSVYRNVQETQYF. DNA for the CDR3: TGCAGTGTTTACAGAAACGTCCAAGAGACCCAGTACTTC.

The table lists this clonotype with a count of one. The chain is built from TRBV6-5 and TRBJ2-1; 8 nucleotides agree with TRBD2. Losses at the gene ends were 0 bases for V and 0 bases for J; bases not matched to a gene: 4. The CDR3 is 17 amino acids. The V gene's germline CDR1 is MNHEY and CDR2 SVGAGI. CDR3 residues: CASSYSAAGDSYNEQFF. In DNA form, the CDR3 reads TGTGCCAGCAGTTACTCCGCAGCGGGAGACTCCTACAATGAGCAGTTCTTC.

This clonotype was counted at least ten times. V usage is TRBV29-1 and J usage is TRBJ2-7; D is unresolved. With 4 bases removed from V and 1 base from J, the gap between germline ends came to 5 bases. Looked up from germline, CDR1 is SQVTM and CDR2 is ANQGSEA. This CDR3 comprises 11 residues. CDR3 residues: CSVAQSYEQYF. DNA of the CDR3: TGCAGCGTTGCGCAGTCCTACGAGCAGTACTTC.

This clonotype was found many times. The chain has TRBV6-1 and TRBJ1-5, with D perhaps TRBD1 (5 bases). Germline assignment: CDR1 MNHNS and CDR2 SASEGT. The CDR3 covers 15 residues. V was pared by 6 bases and J by 3 bases, with 15 bases between. CDR3 in DNA: TGTGCCAGCAGCGGAGGGACGGTGGCCAATCAGCCCCAGCATTTT. Its protein product is CASSGGTVANQPQHF.

About this clonotype itself: A junction boundary mismatches the germline segment, possibly from a read error. The rearrangement joins TRBV7-7 to TRBJ2-7, with D possibly matching TRBD1 (6 bases). This CDR3 has 14 residues. Germline V gene lookup returns CDR1 SSHAT and CDR2 FNYEAQ (reference sequence). CDR3 residues: CASSFRVGAHEQYF. The CDR3, as DNA: TGTGCTAGCAGCTTTCGTGTGGGGGCCCACGAGCAGTACTTC.

CDR3: CASSTGLAGGYNEQFF. The CDR3, as DNA: TGTGCCAGCAGCACCGGACTAGCGGGAGGTTACAATGAGCAGTTCTTC. The chain links TRBV11-2 to TRBJ2-1; 14 bases match TRBD2. Germline V lookup: CDR1 SGHAT, CDR2 FQNNGV. The CDR3 covers 16 residues. J was trimmed by 4 bases and V by 5 bases; bases with no gene match: 4.

The chain joins TRBV7-9 to TRBJ1-6; no reliable D call. Looked up from germline, CDR1 is SEHNR and CDR2 is FQNEAQ (reference sequence). V lost 1 base, J lost 10 bases, and 11 bases lay in between. CDR3 length equals 14 residues. The CDR3 bases are TGTGCCAGCAGCTTAGAAGCCAGTCAATCACCCCTCCACTTT. Its translation: CASSLEASQSPLHF.

The sample holds many counts of this clonotype. The chain links TRBV7-9 to TRBJ1-2; D unclear. The CDR3 covers 14 residues. V lost 6 bases to trimming and J lost 9 bases, with 20 bases between them. The germline V gene has CDR1 SEHNR and CDR2 FQNEAQ (reference sequence). The CDR3 protein is CASSSPPGLRRYTF. Here the CDR3 DNA reads TGTGCCAGCAGTTCCCCCCCCGGGCTTCGGCGCTACACCTTC. Full variable domain (remainder filled in from reference TRBV7-9 and TRBJ1-2): DTGVSQNPRHKITKRGQNVTFRCDPISEHNRLYWYRQTLGQGPEFLTYFQNEAQLEKSRLLSDRFSAERPKGSFSTLEIQRTEQGDSAMYLCASSSPPGLRRYTFGSGTRLTVV.

The sample holds a few counts of this clonotype. V usage is TRBV27 and J usage is TRBJ2-7, with TRBD1 matching 9 bases. With 6 bases clipped from V and 2 bases from J, the junction kept 8 bases outside the gene matches. The CDR3 is 15 amino acids. Germline CDR1 is MNHEY and CDR2 is SMNVEV (reference sequence). CDR3 region: CASSLSQGAPYEQYF. The CDR3 coding sequence is TGTGCCAGCAGCCTCTCACAGGGGGCCCCCTACGAGCAGTACTTC.

The sample holds a few counts of this clonotype. This chain connects TRBV6-1 to TRBJ2-7; D possibly matches TRBD1 or TRBD2 (5 bases each). Trimming took 6 bases from V and 0 from J, leaving 12 bases between them. Germline-derived CDR1 and CDR2 are MNHNS and SASEGT. The CDR3 has 14 residues. The CDR3 reads CASRRDHLSYEQYF. Written as DNA, the CDR3 is TGTGCCAGCAGAAGGGACCACCTCTCCTACGAGCAGTACTTC.

The sample holds many counts of this clonotype. The chain combines TRBV6-1 with TRBJ2-7; D is ambiguous. The V end was cut by 3 bases, the J end by 0 bases, with 6 bases between. Germline V gives CDR1 MNHNS, CDR2 SASEGT. The CDR3 has 13 amino acids. CDR3 nucleotide sequence: TGTGCCAGCAGTGAGGGGAACTCCTACGAGCAGTACTTC. Translation gives CASSEGNSYEQYF.

About this clonotype itself: The final CDR3 position lacks the conserved phenylalanine or tryptophan, pointing to a likely read error. CDR3 in DNA: TGTGCCAGCAGTTACTCGACAGGGGATGGCTACACCCTC. Encoded protein: CASSYSTGDGYTL. The rearrangement links TRBV6-5 to TRBJ1-2, with 8 bases aligning to TRBD1. The V segment lost 0 bases and the J segment 6 bases; nucleotides outside the gene matches: 0. The CDR3 is 13 amino acids. Germline lookup yields CDR1 MNHEY and CDR2 SVGAGI.

This clonotype showed up many times. The rearrangement joins TRBV18 to TRBJ2-5; possibly TRBD1 for D (5 bases). V was trimmed by 6 bases and J by 2 bases, leaving 13 bases between them. Germline values: CDR1 KGHSH, CDR2 LQKENI. The CDR3 has 14 amino acids. In DNA form, the CDR3 reads TGTGCCAGCTCTCTCTTCAGGGAACAAGAGACCCAGTACTTC. This gives the protein CASSLFREQETQYF.

This clonotype was counted once. The rearrangement joins TRBV6-5 to TRBJ2-5; 11 bases line up with TRBD2. V lost 2 bases and J lost 4; bases outside the gene matches: 0. Germline V CDR1 and CDR2: MNHEY, SVGAGI. This CDR3 is 14 amino acids long. Here the CDR3 DNA reads TGTGCCAGCAGTTACCTAGCGGGAGGAGAGACCCAGTACTTC. It specifies CASSYLAGGETQYF.

This clonotype appeared a few times. This chain uses TRBV29-1 with TRBJ1-1, with a tentative D call TRBD1 (5 bases). CDR3 length: 13 residues. The germline CDR1 and CDR2 sequences are SQVTM and ANQGSEA. The V gene lost 4 bases and the J gene lost 7 bases, with 16 bases spanning the gap. CDR3 loop: CSVALGGESEAFF. The CDR3 DNA follows: TGCAGCGTTGCCCTCGGAGGGGAGAGTGAAGCTTTCTTT.

Details on this clonotype: Its ends do not fully match the called genes, so a read error is possible. The chain joins TRBV6-2 or TRBV6-3 to TRBJ2-7; TRBD1 matches 8 bases. The CDR3 sequence is 16 residues long. CDR1 and CDR2 (germline): MNHEY, SVGEGT. The CDR3: CASSYPLATLGQEPYF. Here the CDR3 DNA reads TGTGCCAGCAGTTACCCCCTAGCCACCCTGGGACAGGAGCCGTACTTC.

At least ten counts were recorded for this clonotype. The genes are TRBV7-2 and TRBJ1-1, with 8 positions matching TRBD1. The CDR3 is 13 amino acids. Germline loops: CDR1 SGHTA, CDR2 FQGNSA. Losses at the gene ends were 11 bases for V and 1 base for J; bases not matched to a gene: 6. CDR3 DNA sequence: TGTGCCGTTCGAGGGACAGGGAACACTGAAGCTTTCTTT. Protein sequence: CAVRGTGNTEAFF. Drawing the rest from reference TRBV7-2 and TRBJ1-1, the complete variable domain is GAGVSQSPSNKVTEKGKDVELRCDPISGHTALYWYRQSLGQGLEFLIYFQGNSAPDKSGLPSDRFSAERTGGSVSTLTIQRTQQEDSAVYLCAVRGTGNTEAFFGQGTRLTVV.

This clonotype was observed many times. V usage is TRBV28 and J usage is TRBJ2-7; no clear D gene. V lost 4 bases and J lost 2, with 24 bases in between. CDR3 size: 18 residues. Germline V gives CDR1 MDHEN, CDR2 SYDVKM. CDR3 residues: CASSSSIRRQQKTYEQYF. DNA for the CDR3: TGTGCCAGCAGTTCCTCCATACGAAGGCAGCAAAAGACCTACGAGCAGTACTTC.

V and J are TRBV5-1 and TRBJ1-1, with 9 bases lining up with TRBD1. Per germline, CDR1 SGHRS and CDR2 YFSETQ. V lost 4 bases to trimming and J lost 3 bases; unmatched junction nucleotides: 4. The CDR3 is made up of 14 amino acids. As DNA, the CDR3 is TGCGCCAGCAGCCCCCGGGACAGGGACACTGAAGCTTTCTTT. Translated: CASSPRDRDTEAFF.

There are many counts of this clonotype. The chain employs TRBV15 and TRBJ1-2, with 8 bases fitting TRBD1. Trimming at V came to 0 bases and at J to 4 bases, leaving 4 bases not matched to a gene. The CDR3 has 15 residues. Germline values: CDR1 LNHNV, CDR2 YYDKDF (reference sequence). In DNA, the CDR3 is TGTGCCACCAGCAGAGATCGGACAGGGTCCTATGGCTACACCTTC. Translated: CATSRDRTGSYGYTF.

This clonotype was seen only a few times. Germline is not matched at one junction end, which may reflect a read error. The V and J genes are TRBV20-1 and TRBJ1-2; no definite D call. Germline CDR1 is DFQATT and CDR2 is SNEGSKA (reference sequence). The CDR3 spans 13 residues. Written as DNA, the CDR3 is TGCAGTGCCAGAGATGGGCAGAACTATGGCTACACCTTC. Protein: CSARDGQNYGYTF.

Only one count was recorded for this clonotype. The chain couples TRBV5-1 to TRBJ2-7; 9 bases are a match to TRBD2. Germline CDR1 SGHRS, CDR2 YFSETQ. V dropped 2 bases and J dropped 3; count of bases not matched to a gene: 12. CDR3 size: 17 residues. CDR3 protein: CASSLGRKAGGFYEQYF. Here the CDR3 DNA reads TGCGCCAGCAGCTTAGGTCGGAAAGCGGGGGGATTCTACGAGCAGTACTTC.

Ten or more counts support this clonotype. The V call is TRBV7-2, the J call TRBJ1-2; 9 bases fit TRBD1. Unmatched junction bases numbered 10, after V lost 9 bases and J lost 8 bases. The germline V gene encodes CDR1 SGHTA and CDR2 FQGNSA. This CDR3 is 13 amino acids long. The CDR3 DNA follows: TGTGCCAGTGAGAACAGGGGGCCGGGGGGCTACACCTTC. It yields the protein CASENRGPGGYTF.

This clonotype was recorded many times. The V gene is TRBV29-1, the J gene TRBJ1-1, with D maybe TRBD1 (6 bases). This CDR3 is built from 12 residues. V was shortened by 6 bases and J by 3 bases, with 11 bases between the two germline ends. Germline V gene sequence: CDR1 SQVTM, CDR2 ANQGSEA. In DNA, the CDR3 is TGCAGCGTCTCGACAGGCGACACTGAAGCTTTCTTT. Translated: CSVSTGDTEAFF.

This clonotype appeared many times. Compared with germline, one end of the junction differs, possibly owing to a read error. The rearrangement joins TRBV3-1 to TRBJ1-2; D unclear. The CDR3 runs 15 residues. Germline CDR1 is LGHDT and CDR2 is YNNKEL (reference sequence). The CDR3 region is CANSQDPPEVYGYTF. Written as DNA, the CDR3 is TGTGCCAACAGCCAAGATCCCCCTGAGGTCTATGGCTACACCTTC.

V gene TRBV12-3 or TRBV12-4 combines with J gene TRBJ1-4; TRBD1 might be the D (6 bases). V was shortened by 6 bases and J by 3 bases, with 17 bases between the two germline ends. This CDR3 comprises 16 residues. The CDR3 bases are TGTGCCAGCAGACCGACAGGCGGGGCCTCTAATGAAAAACTGTTTTTT. Translating gives CASRPTGGASNEKLFF.